The T cell receptor beta chain under discussion was sequenced for a study of blood T cell repertoires in COVID-19. Study summary: PBMCs, B-cell-depleted T cells, or T cells provided the cDNA or gDNA that made up the material.

As handled by the study authors: Estimated nucleated cell counts came from reference gene primer amplification. The repertoire was sequenced with immunoSEQ multiplex PCR; TCRdb's copy has only in-frame clones and lacks some. Clone size and V and J calls were adopted from that table, with D and trimming inferred from the DNA. The sample carries 62,000 or so clones, roughly 89% recorded once. The junction had 7 bases not matched to a gene; V was cut back by 5 bases and J by 1 base. The CDR3 is made up of 15 amino acids. Per germline, CDR1 MNHEY and CDR2 SVGEGT. Source material: peripheral blood. The rearrangement links TRBV6-2 or TRBV6-3 to TRBJ2-5; TRBD2 matches at 7 bases. The TCR comes from a man between 50 and 59 years old with active COVID-19. The CDR3 nucleotides are TGTGCCAGCAGTCACGGGACTACGCTCCAAGAGACCCAGTACTTC. It codes for CASSHGTTLQETQYF.